This T cell receptor beta chain was recovered during a study of cytomegalovirus exposure and HLA in healthy donors. The study's findings and limits: Analysis was carried out at a later point, and it linked a missense DCLRE1C variant to TCR beta V- and J-gene trimming. Cytomegalovirus-associated status was assigned to approximately 160 TCR beta chains.

The donors were healthy bone marrow donors. This CDR3 is 15 amino acids long. The ends lost 5 bases at V and 4 bases at J; junction bases unmatched: 7. Germline-derived CDR1 and CDR2 are SGHAT and FQNNGV. This clone is a singleton in its sample. Antigen specificity is unknown. A multiplex PCR was run with 60 Vbeta primers and 13 Jbeta primers. Assay: immunoSEQ multiplex PCR; the TCRdb copy retains only in-frame clones and omits some. Here the sample spans 130,000 or so clones, 64% being singletons. Sequencing was carried out using PBMCs. The chain employs TRBV11-2 and TRBJ1-3; TRBD1 matches at 8 bases. The receptor's source is a woman aged 40-49 years in good health and CMV-seronegative. The chain's CDR3 is CASSLQGAGGNTIYF. CDR3 nucleotide sequence: TGTGCCAGCAGCCTTCAGGGGGCTGGAGGAAACACCATATATTTT.